A single sample is the source of the 17 T cell receptor beta chains below, sequenced in a study of response to subunit inactivated influenza vaccine. TCRdb ran MiXCR on the RT-PCR reads and lists one entry per CDR3 protein. The sample shows hundreds of thousands of distinct CDR3 sequences, approximately 14% of them seen only once. The sequencing used PBMCs from blood, collected around 14 days before vaccination. These TCRs come from a man aged 45-65 years who received an inactivated influenza vaccine.

The J gene is TRBJ2-3, the V gene TRBV27; tentatively, D is TRBD1 (6 bases). With 3 bases removed from V and 0 bases from J, the gap between germline ends came to 10 bases. Per the germline V gene, CDR1 is MNHEY and CDR2 is SMNVEV (reference sequence). The CDR3 is 15 residues long. CDR3 sequence reads: CASSFWDTSTDTQYF. The CDR3 nucleotides are TGTGCCAGCAGTTTCTGGGACACGAGCACAGATACGCAGTATTTT.

This chain joins TRBV7-2 and TRBJ2-7; the D is unclear. V lost 2 bases and J lost 3, with 11 bases in between. The germline V gene encodes CDR1 SGHTA and CDR2 FQGNSA. This CDR3 contains 14 residues. The CDR3 loop is CASSLMTVVYEQYF. CDR3 DNA sequence: TGTGCCAGCAGCTTAATGACGGTGGTCTACGAGCAGTACTTC.

This clonotype was observed a few times. The gene calls are TRBV14 and TRBJ1-1; D is perhaps TRBD1 (6 bases). This CDR3 spans 13 amino acids. With 1 base removed from V and 3 bases from J, the gap between germline ends came to 6 bases. Germline loops: CDR1 SGHDN, CDR2 FVKESK. DNA for the CDR3: TGTGCCAGCAGCCAAGGGACAGACACTGAAGCTTTCTTT. Translating it yields CASSQGTDTEAFF.

This clonotype was observed many times. The genes are TRBV4-3 and TRBJ2-1, with a weak D call TRBD2 (6 bases). This CDR3 is 19 amino acids long. V lost 1 base and J 4 bases, leaving 23 bases between the germline ends. Germline assignment: CDR1 LGHNA and CDR2 YSLEER. In DNA, the CDR3 is TGCGCCAGCAGCCAAGGCTTTTTTCTAGCGTCCGAGAATTACAATGAGCAGTTCTTC. The encoded protein is CASSQGFFLASENYNEQFF.

This clonotype was counted between two and nine times. V gene TRBV29-1 combines with J gene TRBJ2-5; no reliable D call. Germline assignment: CDR1 SQVTM and CDR2 ANQGSEA. The CDR3 has 12 residues. Trimming removed 6 bases at V and 1 base at J, with 9 bases between. The CDR3 DNA follows: TGCAGCGTAACCCGGGTCCAAGAGACCCAGTACTTC. It yields the protein CSVTRVQETQYF.

The chain is built from TRBV5-1 and TRBJ2-7, with 9 bases that match TRBD1. The junction had 16 bases not matched to a gene; V was cut back by 4 bases and J by 2 bases. In germline, CDR1 is SGHRS, CDR2 YFSETQ. The CDR3 contains 18 residues. The CDR3 DNA reads TGCGCCAGCAGCCTCAGGACAGGGGACCCCGCGCCTGCCTACGAGCAGTACTTC. It yields the protein CASSLRTGDPAPAYEQYF.

This clonotype showed up just a few times. The V call is TRBV5-1, the J call TRBJ2-5, with D possibly called TRBD1 or TRBD2 (6 bases each). Germline CDR1 and CDR2: SGHRS and YFSETQ. The CDR3 length is 15 residues. V was pared by 3 bases and J by 0 bases, with 12 bases between. CDR3 DNA sequence: TGCGCCAGCAGCTCTGGGGGGCCCCACCAAGAGACCCAGTACTTC. Its translation: CASSSGGPHQETQYF.

The chain joins TRBV7-2 to TRBJ1-5; D unclear. Germline values: CDR1 SGHTA, CDR2 FQGNSA. V dropped 5 bases and J dropped 3 bases, with 14 bases sitting between them. The CDR3 spans 15 residues. The CDR3 region is CASSPQPGPNQPQHF. The DNA of the CDR3 is TGTGCCAGCAGCCCGCAGCCAGGCCCCAATCAGCCCCAGCATTTT.

The genes are TRBV2 and TRBJ2-7, with D unresolved. Germline V lookup: CDR1 SNHLY, CDR2 FYNNEI. The CDR3 has 11 residues. V was trimmed by 7 bases and J by 3 bases, leaving 7 bases between them. As DNA, the CDR3 is TGTGCCAGCAAGGCAGTCTACGAGCAGTACTTC. Its protein product is CASKAVYEQYF.

This clonotype was detected many times. The chain carries TRBV5-1 and TRBJ2-7; a weak D match, TRBD1 (5 bases). The CDR3 contains 14 residues. V lost 0 bases to trimming and J lost 2 bases, with 9 bases between them. Looked up from germline, CDR1 is SGHRS and CDR2 is YFSETQ. CDR3 bases: TGCGCCAGCAGCTTGGCAGGGAACCCCTACGAGCAGTACTTC. Encoded protein: CASSLAGNPYEQYF.

The chain carries TRBV25-1 and TRBJ2-7; perhaps D is TRBD1 or TRBD2 (5 bases each). Germline V gene sequence: CDR1 MGHDK, CDR2 SYGVNS. The V end lost 8 bases, the J end lost 12 bases, and 8 bases lay between the germline ends. This CDR3 has 8 residues. CDR3 DNA sequence: TGTGCCAGCCAGGGACCGTACTTC. Protein: CASQGPYF.

The chain combines TRBV12-3 or TRBV12-4 with TRBJ2-3, with TRBD2 identical over 8 bases. The CDR3 extends over 15 amino acids. The V segment lost 2 bases and the J segment 4 bases; nucleotides outside the gene matches: 5. The CDR3 loop is CASSLQAGGSDTQYF. In DNA, the CDR3 is TGTGCCAGCAGTTTACAGGCGGGAGGTTCAGATACGCAGTATTTT.

This chain links TRBV12-3 or TRBV12-4 with TRBJ2-7; TRBD2 matches at 10 bases. This CDR3 is built from 16 residues. V was pared by 4 bases and J by 4 bases, with 10 bases of the junction left unmatched. The CDR3 DNA reads as TGTGCCAGCAGTTCCAGACTAGCGGGCGTGCTATACGAGCAGTACTTC. This codes for CASSSRLAGVLYEQYF.

The table lists this clonotype with a few counts. The chain recombines TRBV6-5 with TRBJ1-2, with unresolved D. The germline V gene has CDR1 MNHEY and CDR2 SVGAGI. The CDR3 sequence is 12 residues long. V shed 1 base and J shed 6 bases, with 6 bases lying between them. The CDR3 DNA sequence: TGTGCCAGCAGTTACTACGGGGATGGCTACACCTTC. Its protein is CASSYYGDGYTF.

The CDR3 here is CASSLKASSYNSPLHF. In nucleotides, the CDR3 is TGTGCCAGCAGTTTAAAGGCGAGCTCCTATAATTCACCCCTCCACTTT. This rearrangement joins TRBV27 to TRBJ1-6; D is undetermined. CDR1 and CDR2 from the germline V gene are MNHEY and SMNVEV (reference sequence). Trimming stripped 2 bases from V and 0 bases from J, with 8 bases between. CDR3 length: 16 amino acids.

The chain links TRBV12-5 to TRBJ2-7; TRBD2 matches 12 bases. This CDR3 spans 16 amino acids. The germline CDR1 and CDR2 sequences are LGHNT and FRNRAP. V shed 6 bases and J 2 bases; nucleotides not matched to a gene: 8. The CDR3 DNA reads TGTGCTAGTGGGCCCCTGACTAGCGGGGGCCCCTACGAGCAGTACTTC. Translated, it gives CASGPLTSGGPYEQYF. Filled out from reference TRBV12-5 and TRBJ2-7, the complete variable domain reads DARVTQTPRHKVTEMGQEVTMRCQPILGHNTVFWYRQTMMQGLELLAYFRNRAPLDDSGMPKDRFSAEMPDATLATLKIQPSEPRDSAVYFCASGPLTSGGPYEQYFGPGTRLTVT.

This clonotype was detected only a few times. The chain combines TRBV7-9 with TRBJ2-7; the match to TRBD2 covers 10 bases. The CDR3 contains 17 residues. V lost 0 bases to trimming and J lost 0 bases; unmatched junction nucleotides: 5. Germline V gene sequence: CDR1 SEHNR, CDR2 FQNEAQ (reference sequence). CDR3: CASSLAGASGSSYEQYF. As DNA, the CDR3 is TGTGCCAGCAGCTTAGCGGGGGCTAGCGGGAGCTCCTACGAGCAGTACTTC.